This TCR beta chain emerged from a study of blood T cell repertoires in COVID-19. Study context: Both acute and convalescent COVID-19 samples were obtained from the United States, Italy and Spain. In each case, the material was cDNA or gDNA derived from T cells, B-cell-depleted T cells, or PBMCs.

Study processing details: By means of reference gene primer amplification, nucleated cell counts were estimated. The repertoire was sequenced with immunoSEQ multiplex PCR; TCRdb's copy has only in-frame clones and lacks some. The DNA was the basis for D and trimming; V, J and clone size are from that table. The table records around 19,000 clones, 70% to 90% of them present only once. The CDR3 runs 18 residues. V was shortened by 2 bases and J by 0 bases, with 17 bases between the two germline ends. Germline-derived CDR1 and CDR2 are KGHSH and LQKENI. The sample comprised peripheral blood. The J gene is TRBJ1-3, the V gene TRBV18; TRBD1 is a possible D gene (6 bases). This TCR derives from a human donor in a cohort sampled during active COVID-19. The CDR3 spells CASSPTGPHSSSGNTIYF. Here the CDR3 DNA reads TGTGCCAGCTCACCAACAGGGCCGCACTCGAGCTCTGGAAACACCATATATTTT.